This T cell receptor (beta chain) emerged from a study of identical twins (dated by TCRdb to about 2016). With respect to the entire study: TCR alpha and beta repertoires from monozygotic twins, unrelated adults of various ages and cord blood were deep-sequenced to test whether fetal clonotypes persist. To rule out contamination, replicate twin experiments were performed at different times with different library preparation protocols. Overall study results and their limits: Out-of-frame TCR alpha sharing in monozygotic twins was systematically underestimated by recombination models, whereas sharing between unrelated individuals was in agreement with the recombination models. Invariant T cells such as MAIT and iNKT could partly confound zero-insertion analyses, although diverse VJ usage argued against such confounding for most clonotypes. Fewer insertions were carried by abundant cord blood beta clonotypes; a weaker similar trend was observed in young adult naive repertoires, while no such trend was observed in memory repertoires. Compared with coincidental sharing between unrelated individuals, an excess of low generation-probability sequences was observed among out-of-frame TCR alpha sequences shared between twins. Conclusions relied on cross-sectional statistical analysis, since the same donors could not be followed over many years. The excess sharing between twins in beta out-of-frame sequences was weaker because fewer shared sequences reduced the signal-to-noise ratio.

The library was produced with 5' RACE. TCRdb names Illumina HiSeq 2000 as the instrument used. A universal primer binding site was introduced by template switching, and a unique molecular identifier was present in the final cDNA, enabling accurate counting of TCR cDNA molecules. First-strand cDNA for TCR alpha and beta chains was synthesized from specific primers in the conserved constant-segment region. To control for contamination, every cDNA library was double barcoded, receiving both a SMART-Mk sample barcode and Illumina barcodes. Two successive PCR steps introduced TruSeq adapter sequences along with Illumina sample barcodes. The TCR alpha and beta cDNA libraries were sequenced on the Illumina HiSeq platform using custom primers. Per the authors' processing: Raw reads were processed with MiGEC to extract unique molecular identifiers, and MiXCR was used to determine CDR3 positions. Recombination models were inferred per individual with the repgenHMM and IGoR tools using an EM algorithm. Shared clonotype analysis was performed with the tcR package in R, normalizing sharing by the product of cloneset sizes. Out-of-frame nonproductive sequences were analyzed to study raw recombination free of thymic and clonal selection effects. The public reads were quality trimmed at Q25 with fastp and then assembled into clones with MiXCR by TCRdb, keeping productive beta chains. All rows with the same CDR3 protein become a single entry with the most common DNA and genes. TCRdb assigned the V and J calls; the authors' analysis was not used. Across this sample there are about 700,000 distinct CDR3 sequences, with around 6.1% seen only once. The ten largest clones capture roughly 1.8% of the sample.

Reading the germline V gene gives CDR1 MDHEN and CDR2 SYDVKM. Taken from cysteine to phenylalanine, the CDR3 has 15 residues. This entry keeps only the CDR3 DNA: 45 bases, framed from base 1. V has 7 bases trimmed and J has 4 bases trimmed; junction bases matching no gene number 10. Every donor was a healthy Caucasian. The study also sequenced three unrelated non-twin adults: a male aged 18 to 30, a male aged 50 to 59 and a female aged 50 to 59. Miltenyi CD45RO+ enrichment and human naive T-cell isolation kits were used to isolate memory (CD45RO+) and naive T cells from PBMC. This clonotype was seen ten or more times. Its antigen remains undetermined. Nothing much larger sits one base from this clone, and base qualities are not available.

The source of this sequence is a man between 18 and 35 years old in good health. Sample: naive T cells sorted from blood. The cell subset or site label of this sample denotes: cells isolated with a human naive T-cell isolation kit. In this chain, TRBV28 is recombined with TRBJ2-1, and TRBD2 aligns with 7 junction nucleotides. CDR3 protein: CASIGGGGNYNEQFF. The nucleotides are TGTGCCAGCATAGGTGGGGGGGGAAATTACAATGAGCAGTTCTTC.